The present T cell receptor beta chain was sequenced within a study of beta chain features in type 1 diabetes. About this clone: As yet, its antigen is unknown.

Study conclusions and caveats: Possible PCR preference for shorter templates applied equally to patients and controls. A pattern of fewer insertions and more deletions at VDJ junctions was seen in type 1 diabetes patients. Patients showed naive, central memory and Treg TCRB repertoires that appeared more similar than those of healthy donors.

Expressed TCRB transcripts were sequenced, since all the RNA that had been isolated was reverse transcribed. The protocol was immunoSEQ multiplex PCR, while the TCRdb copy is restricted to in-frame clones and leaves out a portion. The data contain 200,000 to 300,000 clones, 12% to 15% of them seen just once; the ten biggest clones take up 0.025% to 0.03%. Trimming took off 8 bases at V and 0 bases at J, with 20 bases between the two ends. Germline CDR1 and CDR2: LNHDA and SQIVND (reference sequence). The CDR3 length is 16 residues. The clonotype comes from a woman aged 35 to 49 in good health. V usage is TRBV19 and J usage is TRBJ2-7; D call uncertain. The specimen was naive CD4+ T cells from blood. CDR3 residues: CASARQGEASSYEQYF. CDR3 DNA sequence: TGTGCCAGTGCCCGTCAAGGTGAGGCCAGCTCCTACGAGCAGTACTTC.